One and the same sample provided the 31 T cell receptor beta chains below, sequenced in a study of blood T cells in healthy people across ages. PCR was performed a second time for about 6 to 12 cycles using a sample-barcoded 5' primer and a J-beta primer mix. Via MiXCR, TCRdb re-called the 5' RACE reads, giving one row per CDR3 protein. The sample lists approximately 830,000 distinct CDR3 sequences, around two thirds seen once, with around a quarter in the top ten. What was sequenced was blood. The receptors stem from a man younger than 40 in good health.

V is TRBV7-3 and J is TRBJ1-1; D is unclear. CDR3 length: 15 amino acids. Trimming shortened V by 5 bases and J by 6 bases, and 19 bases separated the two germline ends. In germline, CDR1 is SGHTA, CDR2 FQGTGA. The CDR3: CASSASPVTFPEAFF. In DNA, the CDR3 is TGTGCCAGCAGCGCCTCCCCTGTCACATTCCCTGAAGCTTTCTTT.

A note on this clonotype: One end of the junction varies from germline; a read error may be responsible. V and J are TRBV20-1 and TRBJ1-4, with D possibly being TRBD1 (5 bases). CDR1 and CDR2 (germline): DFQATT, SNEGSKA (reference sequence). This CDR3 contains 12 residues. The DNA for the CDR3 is TGCAGCGCTAGGGGCCGCAATGAAAAACTGTTTTTT. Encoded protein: CSARGRNEKLFF.

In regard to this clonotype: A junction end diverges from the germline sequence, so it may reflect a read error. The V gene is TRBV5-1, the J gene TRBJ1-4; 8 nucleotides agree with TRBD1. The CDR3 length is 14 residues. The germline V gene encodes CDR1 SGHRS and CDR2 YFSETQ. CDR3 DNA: TGCGCCAGCAGCCCAGGGGGCAAAAATGAAAAGCTGTTTTTT. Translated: CASSPGGKNEKLFF.

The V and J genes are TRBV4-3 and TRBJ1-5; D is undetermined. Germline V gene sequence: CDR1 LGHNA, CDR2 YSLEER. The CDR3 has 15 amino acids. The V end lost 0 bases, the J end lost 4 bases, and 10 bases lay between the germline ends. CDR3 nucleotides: TGCGCCAGCAGCCAAGATGGGGATCTTAATCAGCCCCAGCATTTT. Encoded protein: CASSQDGDLNQPQHF.

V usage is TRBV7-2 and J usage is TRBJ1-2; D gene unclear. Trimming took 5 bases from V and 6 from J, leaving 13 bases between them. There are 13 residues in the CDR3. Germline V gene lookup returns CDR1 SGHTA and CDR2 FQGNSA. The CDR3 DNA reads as TGTGCCAGCAGCCCCAACGCAGCGAATGGCTACACCTTC. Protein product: CASSPNAANGYTF.

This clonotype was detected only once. CDR3 sequence (DNA): TGTGCCAGCAGTGATGTACGTCTCTCCTACGAGCAGTACTTC. It is translated as CASSDVRLSYEQYF. This chain connects TRBV2 to TRBJ2-7, with D hard to call. Germline V gene lookup returns CDR1 SNHLY and CDR2 FYNNEI. The length of the CDR3 is 14 residues. The V end lost 3 bases, the J end lost 0 bases, and 9 bases lay between the germline ends.

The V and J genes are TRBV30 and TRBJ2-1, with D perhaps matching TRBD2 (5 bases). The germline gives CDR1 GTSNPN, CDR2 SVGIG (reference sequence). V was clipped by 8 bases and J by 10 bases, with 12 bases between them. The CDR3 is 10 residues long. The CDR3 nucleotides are TGTGCCGGGATCGGGAACGAGCAGTTCTTC. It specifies CAGIGNEQFF.

Here the CDR3 DNA reads TGCGCCAGCAGCCCCGCGGGGGGACAGCCCTACAATGAGCAGTTCTTC. It yields the protein CASSPAGGQPYNEQFF. This chain connects TRBV4-3 to TRBJ2-1, with D perhaps matching TRBD2 (8 bases). The ends were cut back, 4 bases at V and 2 bases at J, with 15 bases in the middle. CDR1 is LGHNA and CDR2 is YSLEER in the germline V gene. The CDR3 contains 16 residues.

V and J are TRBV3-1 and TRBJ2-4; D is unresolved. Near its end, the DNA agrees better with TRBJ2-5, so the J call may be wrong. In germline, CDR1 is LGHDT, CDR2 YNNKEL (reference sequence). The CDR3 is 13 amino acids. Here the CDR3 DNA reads TGTGCCAGCAGCCAATTCGGCCAAGAGACCCAGTACTTC. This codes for CASSQFGQETQYF.

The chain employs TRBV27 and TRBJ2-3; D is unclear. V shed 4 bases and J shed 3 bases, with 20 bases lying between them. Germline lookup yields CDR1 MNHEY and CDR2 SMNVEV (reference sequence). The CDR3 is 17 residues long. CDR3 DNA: TGTGCCAGCAGTTCATACGGACCTGTGGTTAGAACAGATACGCAGTATTTT. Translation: CASSSYGPVVRTDTQYF.

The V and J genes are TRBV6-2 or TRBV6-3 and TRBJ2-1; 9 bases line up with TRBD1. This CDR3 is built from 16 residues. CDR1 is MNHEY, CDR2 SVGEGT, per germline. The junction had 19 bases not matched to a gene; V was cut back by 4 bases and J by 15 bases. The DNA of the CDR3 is TGTGCCAGCAGTTCACGGGACAGGGCGTTGGGGAAAAAAAGGTTCTTC. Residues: CASSSRDRALGKKRFF.

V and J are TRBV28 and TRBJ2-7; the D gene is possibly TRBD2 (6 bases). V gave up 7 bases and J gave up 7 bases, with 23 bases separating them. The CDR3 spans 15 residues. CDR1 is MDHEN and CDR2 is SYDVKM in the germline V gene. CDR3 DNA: TGTGCCAGCATCGTCTCGGGGTGGGGGGTGAGGGAGCAGTACTTC. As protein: CASIVSGWGVREQYF.

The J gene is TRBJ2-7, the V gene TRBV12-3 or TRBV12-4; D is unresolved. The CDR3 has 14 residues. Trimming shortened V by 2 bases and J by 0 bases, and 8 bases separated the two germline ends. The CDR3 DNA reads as TGTGCCAGCAGTTTACAACGGAGCTCCTACGAGCAGTACTTC. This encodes CASSLQRSSYEQYF.

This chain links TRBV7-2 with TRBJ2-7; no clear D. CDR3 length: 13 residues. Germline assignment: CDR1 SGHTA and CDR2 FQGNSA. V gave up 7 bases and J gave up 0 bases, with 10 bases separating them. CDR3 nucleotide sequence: TGTGCCAGCAACTCAGTACTCTCCTACGAGCAGTACTTC. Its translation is CASNSVLSYEQYF.

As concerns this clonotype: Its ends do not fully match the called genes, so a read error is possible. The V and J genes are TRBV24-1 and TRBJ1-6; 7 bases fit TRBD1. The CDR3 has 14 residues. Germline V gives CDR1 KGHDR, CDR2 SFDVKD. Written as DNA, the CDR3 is TGTGCCACCAGTGATGGGACAGCGTATTCACACCTCCACTTT. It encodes CATSDGTAYSHLHF.

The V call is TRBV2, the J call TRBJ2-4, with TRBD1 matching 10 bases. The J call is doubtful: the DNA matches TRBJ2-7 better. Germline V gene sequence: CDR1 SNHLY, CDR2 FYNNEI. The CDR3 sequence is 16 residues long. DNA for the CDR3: TGTGCCAGCAGTGGCGACAGGGGGCGGGCCGCCTACGAGCAGTACTTC. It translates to CASSGDRGRAAYEQYF.

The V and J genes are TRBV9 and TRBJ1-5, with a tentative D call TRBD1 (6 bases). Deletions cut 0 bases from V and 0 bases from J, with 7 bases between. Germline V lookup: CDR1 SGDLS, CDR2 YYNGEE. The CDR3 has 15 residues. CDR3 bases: TGTGCCAGCAGCGTAGCAGGGGATAGCAATCAGCCCCAGCATTTT. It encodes CASSVAGDSNQPQHF.

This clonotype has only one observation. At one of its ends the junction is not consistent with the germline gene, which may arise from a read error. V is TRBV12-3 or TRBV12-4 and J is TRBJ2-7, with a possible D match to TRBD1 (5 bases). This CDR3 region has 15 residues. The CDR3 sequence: CASRLGPGYSYGQYF. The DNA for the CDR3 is TGTGCCAGCAGGTTGGGGCCTGGCTACTCCTACGGGCAGTACTTC.

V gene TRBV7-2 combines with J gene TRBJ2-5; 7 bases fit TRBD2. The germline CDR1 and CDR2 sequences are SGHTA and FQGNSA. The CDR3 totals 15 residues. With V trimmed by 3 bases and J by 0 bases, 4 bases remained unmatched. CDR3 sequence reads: CASSFIGGNQETQYF. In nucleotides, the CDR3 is TGTGCCAGCAGCTTCATCGGGGGGAACCAAGAGACCCAGTACTTC.

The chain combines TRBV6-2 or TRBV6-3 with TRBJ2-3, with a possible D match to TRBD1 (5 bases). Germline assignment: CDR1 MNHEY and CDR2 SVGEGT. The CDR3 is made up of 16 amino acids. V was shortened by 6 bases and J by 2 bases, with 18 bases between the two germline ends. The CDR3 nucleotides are TGTGCCAGCAGCCAGCCCTTTCAGGGTAACACAGATACGCAGTATTTT. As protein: CASSQPFQGNTDTQYF.

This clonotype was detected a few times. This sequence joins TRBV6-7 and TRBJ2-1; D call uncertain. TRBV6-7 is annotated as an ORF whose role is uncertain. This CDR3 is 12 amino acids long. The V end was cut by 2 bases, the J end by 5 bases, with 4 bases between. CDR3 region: CASSYANNEQFF. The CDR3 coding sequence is TGTGCCAGCAGTTACGCCAACAATGAGCAGTTCTTC.

CDR3 in amino acids: CSAGPVAGGSYEQYF. In DNA form, the CDR3 reads TGCAGTGCTGGGCCTGTAGCTGGGGGTTCCTACGAGCAGTACTTC. The chain couples TRBV20-1 to TRBJ2-7; TRBD1 or TRBD2 may be the D gene (5 bases each). CDR1 DFQATT and CDR2 SNEGSKA come from the germline V gene (reference sequence). The CDR3 totals 15 residues. Trimming took 5 bases from V and 1 from J, leaving 18 bases between them.

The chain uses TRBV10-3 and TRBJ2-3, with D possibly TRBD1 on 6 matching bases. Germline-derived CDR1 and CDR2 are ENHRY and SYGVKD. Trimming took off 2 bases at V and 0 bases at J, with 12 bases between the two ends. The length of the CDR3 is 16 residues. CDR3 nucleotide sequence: TGTGCCATCAGTGAGAGGAGAGGGACAAGCACAGATACGCAGTATTTT. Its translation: CAISERRGTSTDTQYF.

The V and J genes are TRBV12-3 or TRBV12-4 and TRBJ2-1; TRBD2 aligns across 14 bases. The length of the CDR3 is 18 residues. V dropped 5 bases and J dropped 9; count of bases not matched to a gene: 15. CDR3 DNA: TGTGCCAGCAGTCGTCCCGGGACTAGCGGGGGAGGATTAGGTGAGCAGTTCTTC. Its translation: CASSRPGTSGGGLGEQFF.

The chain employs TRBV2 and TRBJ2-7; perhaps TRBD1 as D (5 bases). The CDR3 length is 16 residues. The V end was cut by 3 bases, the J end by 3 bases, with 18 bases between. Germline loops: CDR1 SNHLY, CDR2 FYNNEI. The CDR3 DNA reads TGTGCCAGCAGTGATATTGTCAGGGCCATTGGCTACGAGCAGTACTTC. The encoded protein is CASSDIVRAIGYEQYF. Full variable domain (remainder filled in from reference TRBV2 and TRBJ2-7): EPEVTQTPSHQVTQMGQEVILRCVPISNHLYFYWYRQILGQKVEFLVSFYNNEISEKSEIFDDQFSVERPDGSNFTLKIRSTKLEDSAMYFCASSDIVRAIGYEQYFGPGTRLTVT.

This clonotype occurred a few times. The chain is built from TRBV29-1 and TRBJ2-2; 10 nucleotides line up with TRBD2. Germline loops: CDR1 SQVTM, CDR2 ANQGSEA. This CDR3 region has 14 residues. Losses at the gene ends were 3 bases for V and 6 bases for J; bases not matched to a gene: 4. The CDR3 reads CSVDTSGGAGELFF. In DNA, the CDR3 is TGCAGCGTTGATACCAGCGGGGGGGCCGGGGAGCTGTTTTTT.

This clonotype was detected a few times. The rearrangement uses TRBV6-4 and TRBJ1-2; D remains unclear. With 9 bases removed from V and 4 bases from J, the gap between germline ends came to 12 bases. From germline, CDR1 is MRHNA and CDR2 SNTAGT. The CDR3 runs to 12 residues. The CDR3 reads CARSDIIYGYTF. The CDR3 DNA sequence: TGTGCCAGAAGCGACATCATCTATGGCTACACCTTC.

CDR3 amino acids: CASSQASLGTRGDEQYF. For the CDR3, the DNA is TGTGCCAGCAGCCAAGCTAGCCTCGGGACTAGGGGCGATGAGCAGTACTTC. This sequence joins TRBV4-2 and TRBJ2-5, with 8 bases that match TRBD2. The germline V gene has CDR1 LGHNA and CDR2 YNFKEQ. V gave up 1 base and J gave up 11 bases; unmatched junction bases: 18. The CDR3 sequence is 17 residues long.

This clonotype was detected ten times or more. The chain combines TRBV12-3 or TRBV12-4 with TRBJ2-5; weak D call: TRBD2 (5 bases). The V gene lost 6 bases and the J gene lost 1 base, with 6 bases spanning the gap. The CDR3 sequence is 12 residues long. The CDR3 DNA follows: TGTGCCAGCAGCCGGGGCCAAGAGACCCAGTACTTC. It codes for CASSRGQETQYF.

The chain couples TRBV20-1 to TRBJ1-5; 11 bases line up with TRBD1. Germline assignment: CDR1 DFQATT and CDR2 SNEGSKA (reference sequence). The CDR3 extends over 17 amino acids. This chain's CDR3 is CATGRDRGGDSNQPQHF. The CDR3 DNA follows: TGCGCAACCGGTCGGGACAGGGGGGGGGATAGCAATCAGCCCCAGCATTTT.

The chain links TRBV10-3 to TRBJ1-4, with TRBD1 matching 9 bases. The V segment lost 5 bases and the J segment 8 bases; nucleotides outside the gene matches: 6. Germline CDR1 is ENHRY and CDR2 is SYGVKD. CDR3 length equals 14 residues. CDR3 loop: CAISNRGQEEKLFF. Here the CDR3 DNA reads TGTGCCATCAGTAACAGGGGGCAGGAAGAAAAACTGTTTTTT.